Listed below are T cell receptor beta chains from one sample, sequenced in a study of identical twins. TCRdb redid the calling of the 5' RACE reads with MiXCR, one entry per CDR3 protein. The table shows fewer than 500,000 distinct CDR3 sequences, with around 24% occurring only once. The data were also submitted as part of a second study, on T cells expressing NK-cell markers.

Sequences were obtained from CD4+ T cells sorted from blood. The source of these receptors is a woman under 30 in good health. Both conserved end residues are part of each CDR3. A D gene is named only where the DNA matches it firmly. Rows give clone size only sometimes, using once, few, many, or a class for an expanded clone.

clone_size d_call j_call v_call cdr3_nt cdr3_aa
- - TRBJ1-5 TRBV12-3/TRBV12-4 TGTGCCAGCAGTCTAAACCTGGGGGGCAATCAGCCCCAGCATTTT CASSLNLGGNQPQHF
many - TRBJ2-7 TRBV29-1 TGCAGCGTTGAAGATCAAAGAGACGAGCAGTACTTC CSVEDQRDEQYF
few TRBD2 TRBJ2-7 TRBV29-1 TGCAGCGTTGGAGGGTTGGCTAGCGGGGGCTACGAGCAGTACTTC CSVGGLASGGYEQYF
few TRBD1 TRBJ2-3 TRBV6-5 TGTGCCAGCAGTTACTCGAGGGGGCGGGATACGCAGTATTTT CASSYSRGRDTQYF
- - TRBJ2-4 TRBV25-1 TGTGCCAGCAGTGAATTTTTTGCCAAAAACATTCAGTACTTC CASSEFFAKNIQYF
many TRBD2 TRBJ2-5 TRBV12-3/TRBV12-4 TGTGCCAGCTCCCTAGATCAGCGGGGGGGCTTCCAGTACTTC CASSLDQRGGFQYF
- TRBD2 TRBJ2-5 TRBV7-9 TGTGCCAGCAGGATGATGGCGGGGGGCCAAGAGACCCAGTACTTC CASRMMAGGQETQYF
- - TRBJ2-1 TRBV5-1 TGCGCCAGCAACCCGGGAGCAGAGTCCTACAATGAGCACTTCTTC CASNPGAESYNEHFF
few TRBD2 TRBJ2-1 TRBV7-3 TGTGCCAGCAGCCCAACTAGCGTATCCTACAATGAGCAGTTCTTC CASSPTSVSYNEQFF
- - TRBJ2-1 TRBV24-1 TGTGCCACCAGTGATTCTCGGGACCCATACAATGAGCAGTTCTTC CATSDSRDPYNEQFF
- - TRBJ2-3 TRBV4-3 TGCGCCAGCAGCCAGCGGCCGTCATGGACCTACACAGATACGCAGTATTTT CASSQRPSWTYTDTQYF
- - TRBJ1-2 TRBV4-2 TGTGCCAGCAGCCAAGATACACAGGGTATAATTTATGGCTACACCTTC CASSQDTQGIIYGYTF
few - TRBJ2-2 TRBV20-1 TGCAGTGCTAGAGATCGTTCGACGGCCGCGAACACCGGGGAGCTGTTTTTT CSARDRSTAANTGELFF
few - TRBJ1-1 TRBV6-1 TGTGCCAGCAGTGCAAGTACGATGACGGCGAGGACTGAAGCTTTCTTT CASSASTMTARTEAFF
- - TRBJ2-2 TRBV4-1 TGCGCCAGCAGCACCTACGGGGAGCTGTTTTTT CASSTYGELFF
- - TRBJ2-1 TRBV3-1 TGTGCCAGCAGCCACCGACACGACAGGCCGGTCGAGCAGTTCTTC CASSHRHDRPVEQFF
- - TRBJ2-4 TRBV12-3/TRBV12-4 TGTGCCAGCAGCAAACACCGCCTAGCCAAAAACATTCAGTACTTC CASSKHRLAKNIQYF
- TRBD2 TRBJ2-5 TRBV7-2 TGTGCCAGCAGCCTACGACTAGCGGCCGCGACAGAGACCCAGTACTTC CASSLRLAAATETQYF
- - TRBJ2-7 TRBV20-1 TGCAGTGCAAGCCCTGGGAGCAGCTCCTACGAGCAGTACTTC CSASPGSSSYEQYF
few - TRBJ2-1 TRBV11-1 TGTGCCAGCAGCCTGGCCATCGGCACCGAGTACAATGAGCAGTTCTTC CASSLAIGTEYNEQFF
- TRBD1 TRBJ1-1 TRBV5-1 TGCGCCAGCAGCTTGCGACAGGGGGGAAGCATGAACACTGAAGCTTTCTTT CASSLRQGGSMNTEAFF
- - TRBJ1-2 TRBV6-2/TRBV6-3 TGTGCCAGCAGTAAAACGACCGCCTATGGCTACACCTTC CASSKTTAYGYTF
few - TRBJ1-2 TRBV14 TGTGCCAGCAGCCTAACGACAGGTGCGATTGGCTACACCTTC CASSLTTGAIGYTF
- - TRBJ2-7 TRBV25-1 TGTGCCAGCAGTGAACCTCCCACCGACGAGCAGTACTTC CASSEPPTDEQYF
- - TRBJ2-7 TRBV20-1 TGCAGTGCTACCTGGACAGCCTCGCCCTACGAGCAGTACTTC CSATWTASPYEQYF
- - TRBJ2-2 TRBV19 TGTGCCAGTAGTATTCGACGGACCGGGGAGCTGTTTTTT CASSIRRTGELFF